Each of the 30 T cell receptor beta chains below was sequenced from the same sample in a study of siplizumab effects on memory and regulatory T cells. Clones were read by immunoSEQ multiplex PCR, and TCRdb kept only the in-frame ones, dropping some. Among fewer than 85,000 clones, 95% were seen once, and the ten largest hold roughly 18%. Sequencing input: CD8+ T cells sorted from blood. These receptors came from a human donor in good health.

The genes are TRBV11-2 and TRBJ2-1; 8 nucleotides agree with TRBD1. Looked up from germline, CDR1 is SGHAT and CDR2 is FQNNGV. With V trimmed by 7 bases and J by 8 bases, 7 bases remained unmatched. CDR3 size: 13 residues. CDR3 DNA: TGTGCCAGCAACTCAGGGGGCGCGCATGAGCAGTTCTTC. Protein: CASNSGGAHEQFF.

This chain uses TRBV13 with TRBJ1-3; a weak D match, TRBD1 (5 bases). Germline V lookup: CDR1 PRHDT, CDR2 FYEKMQ (reference sequence). V shed 5 bases and J shed 3 bases, with 11 bases lying between them. The CDR3 sequence is 14 residues long. The CDR3 DNA reads TGTGCCAGCAGCCTCAGGGTTGGTGGAAACACCATATATTTT. Translated: CASSLRVGGNTIYF.

V and J are TRBV11-2 and TRBJ1-5; 7 bases are shared with TRBD1. The CDR3 has 17 amino acids. CDR1 and CDR2 from the germline V gene are SGHAT and FQNNGV. J gave up 4 bases and V 4 bases, and 13 bases lay outside the gene matches. The CDR3 bases are TGTGCCAGCAGCTCAGATGGAGGACAGGCAAGAAATCAGCCCCAGCATTTT. The encoded protein is CASSSDGGQARNQPQHF.

The chain is built from TRBV7-2 and TRBJ2-7; D remains unclear. Between the trimmed V and J ends, which lost 2 bases and 4 bases, there was a span of 12 bases. The length of the CDR3 is 14 residues. CDR1 is SGHTA, CDR2 FQGNSA, per germline. DNA for the CDR3: TGTGCCAGCAGCTTAATATCTACACGATACGAGCAGTACTTC. This codes for CASSLISTRYEQYF.

The CDR3 coding sequence is TGTGCCAGTAGTCCCCGGACAGAGACCTACAATGAGCAGTTCTTC. It codes for CASSPRTETYNEQFF. The chain uses TRBV19 and TRBJ2-1, with D perhaps matching TRBD1 (6 bases). The CDR3 covers 15 residues. Germline V gives CDR1 LNHDA, CDR2 SQIVND (reference sequence). The ends were cut back, 5 bases at V and 2 bases at J, with 13 bases in the middle.

The rearrangement uses TRBV5-1 and TRBJ2-7; D perhaps matches TRBD2 (5 bases). In germline, CDR1 is SGHRS, CDR2 YFSETQ. This CDR3 comprises 14 residues. V was clipped by 0 bases and J by 2 bases, with 9 bases between them. CDR3 bases: TGCGCCAGCAGCTTGGGGAGCGGACCCTACGAGCAGTACTTC. This encodes CASSLGSGPYEQYF.

This clone appeared a single time. V and J are TRBV7-2 and TRBJ2-7; 9 nucleotides line up with TRBD1. The CDR3 length is 17 residues. Trimming at V came to 2 bases and at J to 2 bases, leaving 10 bases not matched to a gene. The germline V gene encodes CDR1 SGHTA and CDR2 FQGNSA. The CDR3 DNA follows: TGTGCCAGCAGCTTAACAAACAGGGGGCCGTCCCCCTACGAGCAGTACTTC. This encodes CASSLTNRGPSPYEQYF.

The chain couples TRBV7-9 to TRBJ2-7; 7 positions match TRBD1. Germline CDR1 reads SEHNR; CDR2 reads FQNEAQ (reference sequence). V shed 4 bases and J 7 bases; nucleotides not matched to a gene: 16. The CDR3 sequence is 16 residues long. The DNA of the CDR3 is TGTGCCAGCAGCTCGTTACAGGGGCGCGCCGTGAGAGAGCAGTACTTC. Amino acids: CASSSLQGRAVREQYF. Full variable domain (outside the CDR3, taken from reference TRBV7-9 and TRBJ2-7): DTGVSQNPRHKITKRGQNVTFRCDPISEHNRLYWYRQTLGQGPEFLTYFQNEAQLEKSRLLSDRFSAERPKGSFSTLEIQRTEQGDSAMYLCASSSLQGRAVREQYFGPGTRLTVT.

The gene calls are TRBV27 and TRBJ2-6, with D hard to call. This CDR3 has 16 amino acids. Germline-derived CDR1 and CDR2 are MNHEY and SMNVEV (reference sequence). V gave up 5 bases and J gave up 0 bases, with 11 bases separating them. The CDR3, as DNA: TGTGCCAGCAGTCCCGACGGCCTCTCTGGGGCCAACGTCCTGACTTTC. Its protein product is CASSPDGLSGANVLTF.

The chain joins TRBV9 to TRBJ2-1; the D gene is possibly TRBD1 (6 bases). Trimming cost V 3 bases and J 3 bases, with 19 bases left between them. Germline CDR1 SGDLS, CDR2 YYNGEE. The length of the CDR3 is 17 residues. The CDR3, as DNA: TGTGCCAGCAGCGGACGTCCACCCGGGACATTCTACAATGAGCAGTTCTTC. It is translated as CASSGRPPGTFYNEQFF.

V and J are TRBV7-9 and TRBJ2-1; 7 bases fit TRBD2. CDR1 is SEHNR, CDR2 FQNEAQ, per germline (reference sequence). The CDR3 covers 13 residues. V lost 11 bases to trimming and J lost 5 bases; unmatched junction nucleotides: 9. CDR3 nucleotide sequence: TGTGCCGGGAGGGATAGGTTGGACAATGAGCAGTTCTTC. Its protein is CAGRDRLDNEQFF.

The V and J genes are TRBV28 and TRBJ2-7; D not certain. Trimming removed 3 bases at V and 7 bases at J, with 13 bases between. CDR1 and CDR2 from the germline V gene are MDHEN and SYDVKM. The CDR3 spans 13 residues. The CDR3 spells CASSLTGYAEQYF. Here the CDR3 DNA reads TGTGCCAGCAGTTTGACGGGCTACGCTGAGCAGTACTTC.

This clone was observed a single time. The chain links TRBV4-2 to TRBJ2-2, with TRBD2 identical over 15 bases. The CDR3 spans 24 residues. Germline CDR1 reads LGHNA; CDR2 reads YNFKEQ. The trim removed 0 bases at V and 6 bases at J, leaving 23 bases unmatched. CDR3 DNA: TGTGCCAGCAGCCAAGATATGAGAGGTGCCACGGGACTAGCGGGAGGAGCTCACGCCGGGGAGCTGTTTTTT. It specifies CASSQDMRGATGLAGGAHAGELFF.

The rearrangement joins TRBV5-6 to TRBJ2-7; 10 bases match TRBD1. J was trimmed by 5 bases and V by 7 bases; bases with no gene match: 6. The CDR3 extends over 13 amino acids. CDR1 SGHDT and CDR2 YYEEEE come from the germline V gene. CDR3 nucleotide sequence: TGTGCCAGCTCGCGACAGGGGGCGGACGAGCAGTACTTC. Translation gives CASSRQGADEQYF.

The genes are TRBV4-1 and TRBJ2-2; TRBD2 agrees at 16 bases. Unmatched junction bases numbered 3, after V lost 3 bases and J lost 5 bases. The CDR3 loop spans 17 amino acids. Germline V lookup: CDR1 MGHRA, CDR2 YSYEKL. The CDR3 DNA reads TGCGCCAGCAGCCAGCCGGGACTAGCGGGAGGGACCGGGGAGCTGTTTTTT. Translating gives CASSQPGLAGGTGELFF.

Regarding this clone: The junction departs from the called germline gene at one end, perhaps through a read error. This chain joins TRBV7-7 and TRBJ2-5; no clear D gene. Germline V gives CDR1 SSHAT, CDR2 FNYEAQ (reference sequence). The CDR3 is made up of 12 amino acids. The CDR3 loop is CASSPIPQTQYF. The CDR3 nucleotides read TGTGCTAGCAGCCCCATTCCCCAGACCCAGTACTTC.

The V and J genes are TRBV14 and TRBJ2-1, with 8 bases fitting TRBD2. The CDR3 is 19 amino acids. Unmatched junction bases numbered 17, after V lost 0 bases and J lost 7 bases. Germline V gene data show CDR1 as SGHDN and CDR2 as FVKESK. This chain's CDR3 is CASSQDLVIREGRWNEQFF. The DNA of the CDR3 is TGTGCCAGCAGCCAAGATCTAGTAATCCGGGAGGGCCGGTGGAATGAGCAGTTCTTC.

The V call is TRBV5-4, the J call TRBJ2-7; D might be TRBD1 (5 bases). V was trimmed by 1 base and J by 4 bases, leaving 9 bases between them. The germline V gene has CDR1 SGHNT and CDR2 YYREEE (reference sequence). The CDR3 loop spans 13 amino acids. The CDR3 reads CASSLLQDYEQYF. In DNA form, the CDR3 reads TGTGCCAGCAGCTTGTTACAGGATTACGAGCAGTACTTC.

The V call is TRBV7-9, the J call TRBJ2-6; maybe TRBD1 (6 bases). Trimming removed 4 bases at V and 4 bases at J, with 17 bases between. This CDR3 is built from 17 residues. In germline, CDR1 is SEHNR, CDR2 FQNEAQ (reference sequence). The CDR3 DNA reads as TGTGCCAGCAGCTCCCGCCACAGGGTCAACGGGGCCAACGTCCTGACTTTC. Translating gives CASSSRHRVNGANVLTF.

The J gene is TRBJ2-1, the V gene TRBV6-5; 13 positions match TRBD2. The CDR3 is 16 amino acids. V lost 3 bases to trimming and J lost 10 bases; unmatched junction nucleotides: 9. Germline V gene data show CDR1 as MNHEY and CDR2 as SVGAGI. The CDR3, as DNA: TGTGCCAGCAGTTATCCAGGACTAGCGGGAGAAGGGGAGCAGTTCTTC. It encodes CASSYPGLAGEGEQFF.

V gene TRBV7-3 combines with J gene TRBJ2-5; D is unclear. Germline lookup yields CDR1 SGHTA and CDR2 FQGTGA. The CDR3 is 13 residues long. Between the trimmed V and J ends, which lost 2 bases and 2 bases, there was a span of 6 bases. The CDR3 DNA reads as TGTGCCAGCAGCTTACCAGAACAAGAGACCCAGTACTTC. It yields the protein CASSLPEQETQYF.

The CDR3 DNA follows: TGTGCCAGCAGCCGCCCCCCTGGAAACACCATATATTTT. This codes for CASSRPPGNTIYF. The V gene is TRBV6-5, the J gene TRBJ1-3; D is undetermined. V lost 6 bases and J 2 bases, leaving 8 bases between the germline ends. Per the germline V gene, CDR1 is MNHEY and CDR2 is SVGAGI. The CDR3 spans 13 residues.

The chain joins TRBV2 to TRBJ1-6, with 10 bases that match TRBD1. The CDR3 extends over 16 amino acids. The ends lost 8 bases at V and 4 bases at J; junction bases unmatched: 8. CDR1 and CDR2 (germline): SNHLY, FYNNEI. The chain's CDR3 is CASLPRDRGYNSPLHF. Written as DNA, the CDR3 is TGTGCCAGCCTCCCCCGGGACAGGGGATATAATTCACCCCTCCACTTT.

This chain connects TRBV15 to TRBJ2-1; D possibly matches TRBD1 or TRBD2 (5 bases each). V lost 4 bases and J 0 bases, leaving 16 bases between the germline ends. Germline CDR1 reads LNHNV; CDR2 reads YYDKDF (reference sequence). The CDR3 is 17 amino acids. The CDR3 spells CATSTFPGTSSYNEQFF. CDR3 DNA: TGTGCCACCAGCACTTTTCCCGGGACGAGCTCCTACAATGAGCAGTTCTTC.

V usage is TRBV10-2 and J usage is TRBJ2-5; 8 bases agree with TRBD1. The CDR3 runs 15 residues. J lost 5 bases, V lost 7 bases, and 12 bases had no gene match. Germline CDR1 is WSHSY and CDR2 is SAAADI. Written as DNA, the CDR3 is TGCGCCAGCACCTCAGGGGGCGCAGTACGTGAGACCCAGTACTTC. Translated, it gives CASTSGGAVRETQYF.

The chain is built from TRBV7-9 and TRBJ2-5; TRBD2 matches at 13 bases. This CDR3 spans 19 amino acids. V lost 5 bases and J lost 3; bases outside the gene matches: 15. CDR1 SEHNR and CDR2 FQNEAQ come from the germline V gene (reference sequence). The CDR3 DNA reads TGTGCCAGCAGCGCAAAACCGGGACTAGCGGGGAGGATGGAAGAGACCCAGTACTTC. It codes for CASSAKPGLAGRMEETQYF.

The gene calls are TRBV5-6 and TRBJ1-1; no reliable D call. Trimming cost V 0 bases and J 1 base, with 7 bases left between them. The germline V gene has CDR1 SGHDT and CDR2 YYEEEE. This CDR3 has 14 amino acids. The CDR3 is CASSLAGGNTEAFF. The DNA of the CDR3 is TGTGCCAGCAGCTTGGCCGGCGGGAACACTGAAGCTTTCTTT. Based on the CDR3 plus reference TRBV5-6 and TRBJ1-1, the full variable domain is DAGVTQSPTHLIKTRGQQVTLRCSPKSGHDTVSWYQQALGQGPQFIFQYYEEEERQRGNFPDRFSGHQFPNYSSELNVNALLLGDSALYLCASSLAGGNTEAFFGQGTRLTVV.

CDR3: CASREGLADAYEQYF. Here the CDR3 DNA reads TGTGCCAGCAGGGAGGGACTAGCGGACGCTTACGAGCAGTACTTC. This rearrangement joins TRBV2 to TRBJ2-7; 11 bases are a match to TRBD2. Germline values: CDR1 SNHLY, CDR2 FYNNEI. J lost 4 bases, V lost 6 bases, and 8 bases had no gene match. The CDR3 runs 15 residues.

J is TRBJ2-1 and V is TRBV7-3; D is ambiguous. CDR1 is SGHTA and CDR2 is FQGTGA in the germline V gene. V was cut by 3 bases and J by 5 bases, with 11 bases left in between. The CDR3 runs 14 residues. CDR3 protein: CASSLTHDNNEQFF. For the CDR3, the DNA is TGTGCCAGCAGCTTGACCCACGATAACAATGAGCAGTTCTTC.

This clone was recorded a few times. The chain uses TRBV9 and TRBJ2-7; possibly TRBD1 for D (5 bases). V was pared by 4 bases and J by 3 bases, with 8 bases between. CDR1 and CDR2 from the germline V gene are SGDLS and YYNGEE. There are 12 residues in the CDR3. CDR3 region: CASSSQGYEQYF. The CDR3 region has the DNA TGTGCCAGCAGCTCCCAGGGCTACGAGCAGTACTTC.